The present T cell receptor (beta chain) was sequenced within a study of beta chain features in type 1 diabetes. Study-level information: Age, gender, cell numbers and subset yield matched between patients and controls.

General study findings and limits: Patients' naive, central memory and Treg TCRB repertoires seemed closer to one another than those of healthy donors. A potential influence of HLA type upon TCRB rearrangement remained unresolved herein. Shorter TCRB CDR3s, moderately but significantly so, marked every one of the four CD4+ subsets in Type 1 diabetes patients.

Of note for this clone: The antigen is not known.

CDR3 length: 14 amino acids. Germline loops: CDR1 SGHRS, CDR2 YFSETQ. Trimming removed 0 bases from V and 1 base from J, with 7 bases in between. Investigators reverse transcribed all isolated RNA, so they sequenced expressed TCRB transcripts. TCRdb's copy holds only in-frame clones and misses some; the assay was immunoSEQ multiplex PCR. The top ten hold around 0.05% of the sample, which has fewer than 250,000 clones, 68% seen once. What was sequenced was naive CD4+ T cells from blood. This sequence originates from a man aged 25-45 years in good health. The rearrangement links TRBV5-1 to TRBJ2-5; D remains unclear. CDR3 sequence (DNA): TGCGCCAGCAGCTTGGGATACAGCCAAGAGACCCAGTACTTC. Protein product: CASSLGYSQETQYF.